These 5 T cell receptor beta chains were all obtained from the same sample, sequenced in a study of T cells after yellow fever vaccination. TCRdb analysed the 5' RACE reads with MiXCR anew, one entry per CDR3 protein. In the table there are 500,000 to 650,000 distinct CDR3 sequences, about a sixth of which are singletons. The source material was PBMCs, sampled about 5 days after the first yellow fever vaccination. These receptors came from a man aged 18 to 30 who received the YFV17D yellow fever vaccine.

This clonotype was recorded a few times. The CDR3 nucleotides are TGCGCCAGCAGCTTGGGGGACGGGGATAATTCACCCCTCCACTTT. Protein: CASSLGDGDNSPLHF. The chain carries TRBV5-1 and TRBJ1-6, with D tentatively TRBD1 (5 bases). V lost 0 bases to trimming and J lost 5 bases, with 9 bases between them. Germline values: CDR1 SGHRS, CDR2 YFSETQ. The CDR3 contains 15 residues.

As to this clonotype: One end of the junction varies from germline; a read error may be responsible. The rearrangement links TRBV7-7 to TRBJ2-3; no firm D call. Germline assignment: CDR1 SSHAT and CDR2 FNYEAQ (reference sequence). The length of the CDR3 is 14 residues. This chain's CDR3 is CASSLEATTDTQYF. In nucleotides, the CDR3 is TGTGCTAGCAGCTTAGAGGCGACCACAGATACGCAGTATTTT.

The chain is built from TRBV20-1 and TRBJ2-3; D gene ambiguous. The CDR3 is made up of 14 amino acids. CDR1 and CDR2 from the germline V gene are DFQATT and SNEGSKA (reference sequence). V was trimmed by 0 bases and J by 3 bases, leaving 10 bases between them. The CDR3 loop is CSARDLDRTDTQYF. CDR3 in DNA: TGCAGTGCTAGAGATCTGGACCGAACAGATACGCAGTATTTT.

There are a few counts of this clonotype. V usage is TRBV6-1 and J usage is TRBJ2-6, with D perhaps TRBD1 or TRBD2 (5 bases each). Per the germline V gene, CDR1 is MNHNS and CDR2 is SASEGT. This CDR3 comprises 17 residues. With 6 bases removed from V and 4 bases from J, the gap between germline ends came to 19 bases. The CDR3 is CASRTLTNWDGANVLTF. Written as DNA, the CDR3 is TGTGCCAGCAGGACCCTAACAAACTGGGACGGGGCCAACGTCCTGACTTTC.

About this clonotype: The junction does not match germline at one end; this may be a read error. The gene calls are TRBV6-4 and TRBJ2-5; the D call may be TRBD1 or TRBD2 (5 bases each). The CDR3 totals 15 residues. CDR1 is MRHNA and CDR2 is SNTAGT in the germline V gene. In nucleotides, the CDR3 is TGTACCAGCAGTCCGACCCGGGGCCCGGGAGAGACCCAGTACTTC. Translation gives CTSSPTRGPGETQYF.